Following are 28 T cell receptor beta chains from one sample sequenced in a study of blood T cell repertoires in COVID-19. The table came from immunoSEQ multiplex PCR; TCRdb's copy has only in-frame clones and leaves some out. In the table there are about 280,000 clones, around nine tenths of which are singletons. Sequencing was done on a sample of peripheral blood. The receptors were sampled from a woman in her 70s with COVID-19, enrolled during active disease.

This clone was seen just once. The chain combines TRBV4-1 with TRBJ2-3; D remains unclear. Germline loops: CDR1 MGHRA, CDR2 YSYEKL. Trimming pared 0 bases from V and 6 bases from J, leaving 7 bases between. This CDR3 is 13 amino acids long. The CDR3 DNA is TGCGCCAGCAGCCAAGAAGCATGGGATACGCAGTATTTT. Translated, it gives CASSQEAWDTQYF.

The rearrangement joins TRBV19 to TRBJ2-3; 11 bases are a match to TRBD2. This CDR3 is built from 18 residues. V gave up 1 base and J gave up 0 bases; unmatched junction bases: 6. Germline CDR1 is LNHDA and CDR2 is SQIVND (reference sequence). CDR3 sequence: CASSIAGTSGLSTDTQYF. CDR3 sequence (DNA): TGTGCCAGTAGTATAGCTGGGACTAGCGGACTTAGCACAGATACGCAGTATTTT.

This chain joins TRBV3-1 (or the pseudogene TRBV3-2) and TRBJ2-3; TRBD2 matches at 8 bases. The CDR3 covers 14 residues. Germline lookup yields CDR1 LGHDT and CDR2 YNNKEL (reference sequence). V was clipped by 2 bases and J by 9 bases; unmatched bases: 7. The CDR3: CASSQNGGALTQYF. CDR3 coding DNA: TGTGCCAGCAGCCAAAACGGGGGGGCGTTGACGCAGTATTTT.

The chain combines TRBV28 with TRBJ1-2; 8 nucleotides line up with TRBD1. The CDR3 length is 16 residues. Trimming removed 1 base from V and 2 bases from J; junction bases left unmatched: 6. The germline CDR1 and CDR2 sequences are MDHEN and SYDVKM. CDR3 residues: CASSLFRTGRNYGYTF. The CDR3, as DNA: TGTGCCAGCAGTTTATTTCGGACAGGGAGGAACTATGGCTACACCTTC.

This clone appeared once. This rearrangement joins TRBV9 to TRBJ1-6; the D is unclear. With 7 bases removed from V and 8 bases from J, the gap between germline ends came to 16 bases. CDR3 length: 14 amino acids. Germline values: CDR1 SGDLS, CDR2 YYNGEE. CDR3 coding DNA: TGTGCCAGCTCTTCAATGTGGCGGGATTCACCCCTCCACTTT. Its translation is CASSSMWRDSPLHF.

V gene TRBV5-6 combines with J gene TRBJ2-7; possibly TRBD1 for D (5 bases). V was trimmed by 0 bases and J by 2 bases, leaving 12 bases between them. CDR1 and CDR2 (germline): SGHDT, YYEEEE. The CDR3 is made up of 15 amino acids. CDR3: CASSLGMTVTYEQYF. The CDR3 DNA follows: TGTGCCAGCAGCTTGGGGATGACAGTAACCTACGAGCAGTACTTC.

This clone was recorded only once. CDR3 nucleotides: TGTGCCAGCAGTGCCGGGACAGGGAAATACACCATATATTTT. The encoded protein is CASSAGTGKYTIYF. The chain uses TRBV2 and TRBJ1-3; 9 bases are a match to TRBD1. The CDR3 has 14 residues. Losses at the gene ends were 4 bases for V and 8 bases for J; bases not matched to a gene: 6. From germline, CDR1 is SNHLY and CDR2 FYNNEI.

DNA for the CDR3: TGTGCCAGCAGTCCGGTAGCGGGGGGGACGGAGCAGTACTTC. Amino acid sequence: CASSPVAGGTEQYF. The chain uses TRBV28 and TRBJ2-7; 11 nucleotides agree with TRBD2. CDR3 length equals 14 residues. V shed 5 bases and J 7 bases; nucleotides not matched to a gene: 7. CDR1 and CDR2 from the germline V gene are MDHEN and SYDVKM.

V usage is TRBV20-1 and J usage is TRBJ2-7, with D unclear. Trimming took off 3 bases at V and 3 bases at J, with 9 bases between the two ends. Germline assignment: CDR1 DFQATT and CDR2 SNEGSKA (reference sequence). This CDR3 is built from 12 residues. The CDR3 nucleotides read TGCAGTGCTAGTCCTACTAACTACGAGCAGTACTTC. Its translation is CSASPTNYEQYF.

The CDR3, as DNA: TGTGCCAGCAGCCAACGGCCTCCTAGCGGGGGCTACAATGAGCAGTTCTTC. Translation: CASSQRPPSGGYNEQFF. The V and J genes are TRBV3-1 (or the pseudogene TRBV3-2) and TRBJ2-1; 10 bases agree with TRBD2. Germline CDR1 and CDR2: LGHDT and YNNKEL (reference sequence). CDR3 size: 17 residues. V lost 2 bases, J lost 3 bases, and 7 bases stayed unmatched.

The chain has TRBV28 and TRBJ1-5; tentatively, D is TRBD1 (5 bases). CDR1 is MDHEN, CDR2 SYDVKM, per germline. The CDR3 consists of 12 residues. V was pared by 3 bases and J by 9 bases, with 9 bases between. In DNA form, the CDR3 reads TGTGCCAGCAGTTTCGGGAGGGGGCCCCAGCATTTT. This gives the protein CASSFGRGPQHF.

This clone came up a few times. The chain links TRBV4-1 to TRBJ2-2; the D gene is possibly TRBD2 (6 bases). This CDR3 comprises 16 residues. The V end lost 0 bases, the J end lost 1 base, and 9 bases lay between the germline ends. Germline V lookup: CDR1 MGHRA, CDR2 YSYEKL. The CDR3 coding sequence is TGCGCCAGCAGCCAAGAATGGCGGGGGAACACCGGGGAGCTGTTTTTT. This encodes CASSQEWRGNTGELFF.

J is TRBJ1-2 and V is TRBV20-1; no definite D call. CDR3 size: 12 residues. V lost 3 bases and J 7 bases, leaving 12 bases between the germline ends. Per germline, CDR1 DFQATT and CDR2 SNEGSKA (reference sequence). The CDR3 DNA reads TGCAGTGCTAGTCGGGTAGTGGGTGGCTACACCTTC. This codes for CSASRVVGGYTF.

Notes on this clone: One junction end disagrees with the germline gene, perhaps due to a read error. CDR3 in amino acids: CASSEERDGEQFF. CDR3 in DNA: TGCGCCAGCAGCGAAGAAAGAGATGGTGAGCAGTTCTTC. V is TRBV4-3 and J is TRBJ2-1, with D hard to call. CDR1 is LGHNA, CDR2 YSLEER, per germline. CDR3 length equals 13 residues.

This chain links TRBV4-1 with TRBJ2-2, with TRBD2 matching 13 bases. Germline CDR1 reads MGHRA; CDR2 reads YSYEKL. There are 16 residues in the CDR3. V lost 4 bases to trimming and J lost 7 bases; unmatched junction nucleotides: 6. The CDR3 loop reads CASSRTSGGANGELFF. In nucleotides, the CDR3 is TGCGCCAGCAGCCGTACTAGCGGGGGGGCCAACGGGGAGCTGTTTTTT.

This chain links TRBV7-2 with TRBJ1-1, with a tentative D call TRBD1 (6 bases). Looked up from germline, CDR1 is SGHTA and CDR2 is FQGNSA. The CDR3 extends over 13 amino acids. The V end lost 5 bases, the J end lost 7 bases, and 14 bases lay between the germline ends. CDR3: CASSAGQRLEAFF. The CDR3 region has the DNA TGTGCCAGCAGCGCCGGACAGCGCCTTGAAGCTTTCTTT. Combining the CDR3 with reference TRBV7-2 and TRBJ1-1 gives the whole variable domain GAGVSQSPSNKVTEKGKDVELRCDPISGHTALYWYRQSLGQGLEFLIYFQGNSAPDKSGLPSDRFSAERTGGSVSTLTIQRTQQEDSAVYLCASSAGQRLEAFFGQGTRLTVV.

The CDR3 loop is CASSSGTGAEKLFF. CDR3 DNA: TGTGCCAGTAGTTCCGGGACAGGGGCTGAAAAACTGTTTTTT. The J gene is TRBJ1-4, the V gene TRBV19; TRBD1 matches 10 bases. This CDR3 is 14 amino acids long. Losses at the gene ends were 5 bases for V and 7 bases for J; bases not matched to a gene: 4. In germline, CDR1 is LNHDA, CDR2 SQIVND (reference sequence).

V gene TRBV6-5 combines with J gene TRBJ1-1; D gene uncertain. In germline, CDR1 is MNHEY, CDR2 SVGAGI. The V and J ends lost 10 bases and 4 bases respectively, with 13 bases between them. The CDR3 contains 12 residues. As DNA, the CDR3 is TGTGCCACAGCCGAGGGTGGCACTGAAGCTTTCTTT. This sequence encodes CATAEGGTEAFF.

The chain carries TRBV5-6 and TRBJ1-1, with no clear D. Germline CDR1 reads SGHDT; CDR2 reads YYEEEE. The CDR3 runs to 13 residues. V was pared by 4 bases and J by 4 bases, with 11 bases between. CDR3 region: CASSPVESTEAFF. The CDR3 region has the DNA TGTGCCAGCAGCCCCGTTGAGAGCACTGAAGCTTTCTTT.

V is TRBV6-5 and J is TRBJ2-2, with 8 positions matching TRBD2. The V segment lost 8 bases and the J segment 8 bases; nucleotides outside the gene matches: 7. This CDR3 spans 13 amino acids. CDR1 is MNHEY and CDR2 is SVGAGI in the germline V gene. The CDR3 loop is CASRSGGEGELFF. The DNA for the CDR3 is TGTGCCAGCCGGAGCGGGGGAGAGGGGGAGCTGTTTTTT.

The J gene is TRBJ1-4, the V gene TRBV5-1; 8 bases are shared with TRBD1. Germline V CDR1 and CDR2: SGHRS, YFSETQ. CDR3 size: 15 residues. J was trimmed by 7 bases and V by 5 bases; bases with no gene match: 10. The CDR3 nucleotides read TGCGCCAGCAGGACAGGACAGGGCGGCGGTGAAAAACTGTTTTTT. Encoded protein: CASRTGQGGGEKLFF.

The chain is built from TRBV7-2 and TRBJ2-7; 10 bases map to TRBD2. Germline V CDR1 and CDR2: SGHTA, FQGNSA. The CDR3 spans 14 residues. V lost 7 bases to trimming and J lost 2 bases; unmatched junction nucleotides: 5. This CDR3 reads CASTPGLAAYEQYF. In DNA, the CDR3 is TGTGCCAGCACCCCCGGACTAGCGGCCTACGAGCAGTACTTC.

The rearrangement joins TRBV6-5 to TRBJ2-1; 7 bases are shared with TRBD1. The germline CDR1 and CDR2 sequences are MNHEY and SVGAGI. The J segment lost 10 bases and the V segment lost 4 bases, leaving 10 bases of the junction unmatched. There are 14 residues in the CDR3. The CDR3 is CASSSWDSFGEQFF. The CDR3 DNA reads as TGTGCCAGCAGTTCCTGGGACAGTTTTGGAGAGCAGTTCTTC.

The CDR3 region is CASGFQTLAGIQQYF. CDR3 coding DNA: TGTGCTAGTGGTTTCCAGACCCTAGCGGGGATTCAGCAGTACTTC. This sequence joins TRBV12-5 and TRBJ2-7, with TRBD2 matching over 9 bases. This CDR3 spans 15 amino acids. V trimming: 3 bases; J trimming: 8 bases; junction bases outside the gene matches: 11. From germline, CDR1 is LGHNT and CDR2 FRNRAP. The full variable domain, with the rest looked up from reference TRBV12-5 and TRBJ2-7, is DARVTQTPRHKVTEMGQEVTMRCQPILGHNTVFWYRQTMMQGLELLAYFRNRAPLDDSGMPKDRFSAEMPDATLATLKIQPSEPRDSAVYFCASGFQTLAGIQQYFGPGTRLTVT.

In its sample, this clone was seen once. This sequence joins TRBV19 and TRBJ1-5, with TRBD1 identical over 7 bases. V shed 7 bases and J 0 bases; nucleotides not matched to a gene: 12. The CDR3 loop spans 17 amino acids. Germline CDR1 LNHDA, CDR2 SQIVND (reference sequence). In nucleotides, the CDR3 is TGTGCCAGTAAGGGCGGGACAGCTTATTATAGCAATCAGCCCCAGCATTTT. This encodes CASKGGTAYYSNQPQHF. The variable domain in full, completed from reference TRBV19 and TRBJ1-5, reads DGGITQSPKYLFRKEGQNVTLSCEQNLNHDAMYWYRQDPGQGLRLIYYSQIVNDFQKGDIAEGYSVSREKKESFPLTVTSAQKNPTAFYLCASKGGTAYYSNQPQHFGDGTRLSIL.

The chain is built from TRBV28 and TRBJ2-5; 8 positions match TRBD1. The CDR3 runs 15 residues. The germline V gene encodes CDR1 MDHEN and CDR2 SYDVKM. With 4 bases clipped from V and 1 base from J, the junction kept 5 bases outside the gene matches. CDR3 amino acids: CASSSTGTGQETQYF. For the CDR3, the DNA is TGTGCCAGCAGTTCCACCGGGACAGGCCAAGAGACCCAGTACTTC.

In DNA form, the CDR3 reads TGCGCCAGCAGCCCGGGTATCGCAGATACGCAGTATTTT. Its protein is CASSPGIADTQYF. This chain links TRBV5-1 with TRBJ2-3; no clear D gene. V was pared by 4 bases and J by 4 bases, with 10 bases between. Germline CDR1 is SGHRS and CDR2 is YFSETQ. The CDR3 is 13 residues long.

The gene calls are TRBV7-7 and TRBJ2-7; a weak D match, TRBD2 (6 bases). The CDR3 loop spans 17 amino acids. Per germline, CDR1 SSHAT and CDR2 FNYEAQ (reference sequence). Trimming pared 5 bases from V and 2 bases from J, leaving 22 bases between. The CDR3 DNA reads as TGTGCCAGCAGCCCCTCAACCTTAGGGAGGTACCCCTACGAGCAGTACTTC. This translates into CASSPSTLGRYPYEQYF.